The clone carrying this T cell receptor beta chain was seen a handful of times. This sample stems from a study of CD8+CD57+ T cells in acquired aplastic anemia. Study summary: Average DNA yield from sorted CD4+ and CD8+ cells was about 3 ug.

Germline V CDR1 and CDR2: KGHSH, LQKENI. Trimming removed 6 bases from V and 2 bases from J, with 15 bases in between. This CDR3 has 15 residues. Genomic DNA provided the template from which TCR beta VDJ and CDR3 profiles were obtained. Using its own MiXCR run on the reads, TCRdb lists one record per CDR3 protein. The table includes around 200,000 distinct CDR3 sequences, about 44% detected once. Patients sequenced had flow cytometry evidence of CD8+CD57+ cell expansion. Sequenced material: sorted CD4+, CD8+, or CD8+CD57+ T cells (not recorded which) from PBMCs. V usage is TRBV18 and J usage is TRBJ2-3; TRBD1 might be the D (5 bases). The sequence came from a human donor with aplastic anemia. Here the CDR3 DNA reads TGTGCCAGCTCCACACCCACCAGGGACACAGATACGCAGTATTTT. This translates into CASSTPTRDTDTQYF.